The present TCR beta chain was sequenced within a study of STAT5B mutations in CD4+ large granular lymphocyte leukemia. Broader study findings: Without putative leukemic clones, patient CD4-sorted repertoires remained more clonal than healthy CD4+ repertoires. TRBV06-family usage was enriched in top patient clones (8/27) versus controls (2/35).

Germline lookup yields CDR1 KGHSH and CDR2 LQKENI. This CDR3 comprises 12 residues. The V gene lost 5 bases and the J gene lost 4 bases, with 8 bases spanning the gap. About this clone: Its target is unknown.

The assay was run at survey level. As processed by the authors: A productive frequency of 2.59 x 10-5 was the lowest detectable. Using immunoSEQ multiplex PCR, the repertoire was profiled, and TCRdb retains in-frame clones only, with some absent. The DNA gave D and trimming, while V, J and clone size come from that table. The top ten hold 3.1% of the sample, which has 30,000 or so clones, about 69% seen once. The genes are TRBV18 and TRBJ2-5; the D gene is possibly TRBD2 (6 bases). The sample comprised CD4+ T cells from blood buffy coats. This receptor was taken from a human donor in good health. Written as DNA, the CDR3 is TGTGCCAGCTCAATGGAGGGAGAGACCCAGTACTTC. Translating it yields CASSMEGETQYF.